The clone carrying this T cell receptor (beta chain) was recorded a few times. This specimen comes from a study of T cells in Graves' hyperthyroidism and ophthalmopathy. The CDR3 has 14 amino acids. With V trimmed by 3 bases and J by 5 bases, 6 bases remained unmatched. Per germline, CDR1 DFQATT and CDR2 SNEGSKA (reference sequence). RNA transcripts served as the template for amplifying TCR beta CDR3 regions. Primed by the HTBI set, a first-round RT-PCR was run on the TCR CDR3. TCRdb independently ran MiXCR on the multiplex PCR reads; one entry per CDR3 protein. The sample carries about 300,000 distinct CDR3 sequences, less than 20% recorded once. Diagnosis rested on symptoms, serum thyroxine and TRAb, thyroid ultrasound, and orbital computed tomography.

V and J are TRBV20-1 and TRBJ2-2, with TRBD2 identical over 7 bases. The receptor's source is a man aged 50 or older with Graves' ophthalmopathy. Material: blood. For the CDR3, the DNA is TGCAGTGCTAGCGGGCTAGCGGATACCGGGGAGCTGTTTTTT. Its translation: CSASGLADTGELFF.